The TCR beta chain described here comes from a study of blood T cells in healthy people across ages. The CDR3 covers 14 residues. CDR1 and CDR2 (germline): DFQATT, SNEGSKA (reference sequence). After removal of 3 bases from V and 0 bases from J, the junction contained 2 bases not matched to a gene. A second PCR, run for roughly 7 to 11 cycles, used a sample-barcoded 5' primer plus a J-beta primer mix. TCRdb re-derived calls from the 5' RACE reads in MiXCR, one entry per CDR3 protein. The profile shows 1.5 million to 2 million distinct CDR3 sequences, approximately 30% of them singletons. In its sample, this clonotype was seen a few times.

The sequenced material came from blood. This TCR was sampled from a woman in her 30s in good health. The V gene is TRBV20-1, the J gene TRBJ1-2, with 9 bases fitting TRBD1. Here the CDR3 reads CSASGQGTNYGYTF. The CDR3 region has the DNA TGCAGTGCTAGTGGACAGGGGACTAACTATGGCTACACCTTC.